Shown below are 21 T cell receptor beta chains from a single sample sequenced in a study of T cells in localized non-small cell lung cancer. Assay used: immunoSEQ multiplex PCR; TCRdb lists only in-frame clones, some missing. The data show more than 2,500 clones, approximately 17% seen once. Sequenced material: lung tumor tissue, taken before any cancer treatment. The receptors stem from a man aged 35 to 70 with stage I squamous cell lung carcinoma.

This clone is large (0.1 to 1%). The chain links TRBV9 to TRBJ1-2; TRBD1 might be the D (5 bases). V lost 5 bases, J lost 8 bases, and 16 bases lay in between. Germline V gives CDR1 SGDLS, CDR2 YYNGEE. This CDR3 contains 13 residues. The CDR3 DNA follows: TGTGCCAGCAGTGACCAGGGAACGTACGGCTACACCTTC. This translates into CASSDQGTYGYTF.

CDR3 residues: CASSLATNQPQHF. CDR3 nucleotides: TGTGCCAGCAGCTTAGCCACCAATCAGCCCCAGCATTTT. V usage is TRBV5-8 and J usage is TRBJ1-5; no definite D call. The germline gives CDR1 SGHTS, CDR2 YDEGEE. The V end lost 2 bases, the J end lost 3 bases, and 6 bases lay between the germline ends. This CDR3 contains 13 residues.

The J gene is TRBJ2-7, the V gene TRBV19; 7 nucleotides line up with TRBD2. The CDR3 is 13 amino acids. Germline V CDR1 and CDR2: LNHDA, SQIVND (reference sequence). V shed 4 bases and J 4 bases; nucleotides not matched to a gene: 4. The CDR3 region has the DNA TGTGCCAGTAGTACCCGGGGACTATACGAGCAGTACTTC. Its translation: CASSTRGLYEQYF.

The chain couples TRBV11-3 to TRBJ1-1, with TRBD1 matching 7 bases. This CDR3 spans 14 amino acids. With V trimmed by 5 bases and J by 4 bases, 7 bases remained unmatched. Germline V gives CDR1 SGHNT, CDR2 YENEEA. The CDR3 nucleotides are TGTGCCAGCAGCCAACAGGGGCAGGGCACTGAAGCTTTCTTT. This gives the protein CASSQQGQGTEAFF.

This clone was recorded a few times. J is TRBJ1-5 and V is TRBV6-8; 11 bases map to TRBD1. With V trimmed by 10 bases and J by 2 bases, 10 bases remained unmatched. Germline CDR1 and CDR2: MNHGY and SAAAGT. This CDR3 region has 16 residues. The CDR3 nucleotides are TGTGCCATCAGCAGTGGACAGGGGGCAGGCAATCAGCCCCAGCATTTT. Its translation is CAISSGQGAGNQPQHF.

The chain couples TRBV6-7 to TRBJ2-5; TRBD2 is a possible D gene (5 bases). TRBV6-7 is classed as an ORF, of uncertain function. The CDR3 extends over 12 amino acids. V gave up 6 bases and J gave up 5 bases, with 10 bases separating them. The DNA of the CDR3 is TGTGCCAGCAGCCCACGGAGGGAGACCCAGTACTTC. This codes for CASSPRRETQYF.

This clone is hyperexpanded. The chain joins TRBV28 to TRBJ2-7; 10 bases align to TRBD2. V dropped 3 bases and J dropped 3; count of bases not matched to a gene: 2. In germline, CDR1 is MDHEN, CDR2 SYDVKM. The CDR3 loop spans 14 amino acids. Here the CDR3 DNA reads TGTGCCAGCAGTTTGGAGCGGGGGGGCTACGAGCAGTACTTC. Encoded protein: CASSLERGGYEQYF.

This clone has only a few counts. The chain recombines TRBV11-3 with TRBJ2-3, with D unresolved. The CDR3 extends over 15 amino acids. V lost 0 bases, J lost 2 bases, and 9 bases lay in between. CDR1 is SGHNT, CDR2 YENEEA, per germline. The CDR3 DNA follows: TGTGCCAGCAGCTTAGATAACCACGCCACAGATACGCAGTATTTT. This gives the protein CASSLDNHATDTQYF.

This clone is labeled as large. This chain connects TRBV11-3 to TRBJ2-1; 9 bases agree with TRBD2. Germline CDR1 reads SGHNT; CDR2 reads YENEEA. CDR3 length: 15 residues. With 3 bases clipped from V and 3 bases from J, the junction kept 3 bases outside the gene matches. The chain's CDR3 is CASSFGGGDYNEQFF. In DNA, the CDR3 is TGTGCCAGCAGCTTCGGCGGGGGGGACTACAATGAGCAGTTCTTC.

This clone is labeled medium-sized. J is TRBJ1-2 and V is TRBV6-8; 8 nucleotides align to TRBD1. The CDR3 runs 13 residues. Per germline, CDR1 MNHGY and CDR2 SAAAGT. The J segment lost 8 bases and the V segment lost 6 bases, leaving 8 bases of the junction unmatched. The DNA of the CDR3 is TGTGCCAGCAGCTCAGGGGGCGCGGTCGGCTACACCTTC. It specifies CASSSGGAVGYTF.

There are a few counts of this clone. The rearrangement joins TRBV14 to TRBJ1-2, with unresolved D. Germline V gene sequence: CDR1 SGHDN, CDR2 FVKESK. The V gene lost 1 base and the J gene lost 3 bases, with 6 bases spanning the gap. The CDR3 has 13 residues. The DNA for the CDR3 is TGTGCCAGCAGCCAAGCGGGGTACTATGGCTACACCTTC. Its protein product is CASSQAGYYGYTF.

The chain is built from TRBV19 and TRBJ2-1, with 13 bases lining up with TRBD2. J was trimmed by 4 bases and V by 0 bases; bases with no gene match: 3. CDR1 is LNHDA, CDR2 SQIVND, per germline (reference sequence). This CDR3 region has 17 residues. CDR3 region: CASSIDTGLAGYNEQFF. DNA for the CDR3: TGTGCCAGTAGTATAGACACGGGACTAGCGGGGTACAATGAGCAGTTCTTC.

This clone showed up just a few times. J is TRBJ2-5 and V is TRBV9, with no clear D. Germline values: CDR1 SGDLS, CDR2 YYNGEE. Trimming stripped 1 base from V and 0 bases from J, with 7 bases between. The length of the CDR3 is 14 residues. The CDR3 DNA reads TGTGCCAGCAGCGTATCCCCGTACCAAGAGACCCAGTACTTC. This codes for CASSVSPYQETQYF.

This clone showed up just a few times. The chain has TRBV6-8 and TRBJ2-2; 8 bases fit TRBD1. This CDR3 contains 17 residues. The germline CDR1 and CDR2 sequences are MNHGY and SAAAGT. Unmatched junction bases numbered 8, after V lost 5 bases and J lost 0 bases. The CDR3 nucleotides read TGTGCCAGCAGTGTTGGGACAGGCCCGACGAACACCGGGGAGCTGTTTTTT. This gives the protein CASSVGTGPTNTGELFF.

The rearrangement joins TRBV18 to TRBJ2-7; 11 nucleotides align to TRBD2. Per the germline V gene, CDR1 is KGHSH and CDR2 is LQKENI. V was clipped by 3 bases and J by 3 bases; unmatched bases: 10. The CDR3 is 17 amino acids. In nucleotides, the CDR3 is TGTGCCAGCTCACCGATCTTAGCGGGGGGGACCGTCTACGAGCAGTACTTC. It codes for CASSPILAGGTVYEQYF. Based on the CDR3 plus reference TRBV18 and TRBJ2-7, the full variable domain is NAGVMQNPRHLVRRRGQEARLRCSPMKGHSHVYWYRQLPEEGLKFMVYLQKENIIDESGMPKERFSAEFPKEGPSILRIQQVVRGDSAAYFCASSPILAGGTVYEQYFGPGTRLTVT.

CDR3 sequence: CASRTGDGPGELFF. The CDR3 DNA follows: TGCGCCAGCAGGACAGGGGATGGACCCGGGGAGCTGTTTTTT. The chain is built from TRBV5-1 and TRBJ2-2; 8 positions agree with TRBD1. CDR1 and CDR2 from the germline V gene are SGHRS and YFSETQ. Trimming at V came to 5 bases and at J to 6 bases, leaving 6 bases not matched to a gene. This CDR3 contains 14 residues.

This clone is judged medium-sized. The rearrangement uses TRBV28 and TRBJ2-7; D may match TRBD1 or TRBD2 (7 bases each). CDR3 length: 15 residues. V lost 8 bases, J lost 4 bases, and 21 bases lay in between. Germline loops: CDR1 MDHEN, CDR2 SYDVKM. Written as DNA, the CDR3 is TGTGCCAGCGGCTCGCAGGGGGGGGCATTATACGAGCAGTACTTC. This translates into CASGSQGGALYEQYF.

The V and J genes are TRBV9 and TRBJ2-7, with TRBD2 as a possible D gene (6 bases). The germline gives CDR1 SGDLS, CDR2 YYNGEE. This CDR3 comprises 17 residues. The V end was cut by 3 bases, the J end by 0 bases, with 19 bases between. The CDR3 bases are TGTGCCAGCAGCGCCTCGACGGGGTTCGGGAGCTCCTACGAGCAGTACTTC. Amino acids: CASSASTGFGSSYEQYF.

This chain joins TRBV11-3 and TRBJ2-5, with TRBD2 as a possible D gene (7 bases). Germline V gives CDR1 SGHNT, CDR2 YENEEA. This CDR3 is built from 15 residues. V lost 2 bases to trimming and J lost 4 bases, with 14 bases between them. This chain's CDR3 is CASSLRQGRGETQYF. The CDR3 nucleotides read TGTGCCAGCAGCTTAAGGCAGGGGAGGGGAGAGACCCAGTACTTC.

This clone ranks as medium-sized. This chain connects TRBV9 to TRBJ1-2; D ambiguous. The germline V gene has CDR1 SGDLS and CDR2 YYNGEE. Trimming stripped 0 bases from V and 6 bases from J, with 12 bases between. The CDR3 sequence is 14 residues long. CDR3 in amino acids: CASSVEVGGNGYTF. CDR3 DNA: TGTGCCAGCAGCGTAGAGGTGGGAGGGAATGGCTACACCTTC.

Only a few counts were recorded for this clone. The chain recombines TRBV19 with TRBJ1-1; 7 nucleotides align to TRBD1. The germline V gene has CDR1 LNHDA and CDR2 SQIVND (reference sequence). Germline trimming cut 6 bases from V and 1 base from J; bases unmatched to any gene: 5. This CDR3 is built from 14 residues. The CDR3 is CASSRQGSNTEAFF. The CDR3 bases are TGTGCCAGTAGCCGACAGGGCTCGAACACTGAAGCTTTCTTT.